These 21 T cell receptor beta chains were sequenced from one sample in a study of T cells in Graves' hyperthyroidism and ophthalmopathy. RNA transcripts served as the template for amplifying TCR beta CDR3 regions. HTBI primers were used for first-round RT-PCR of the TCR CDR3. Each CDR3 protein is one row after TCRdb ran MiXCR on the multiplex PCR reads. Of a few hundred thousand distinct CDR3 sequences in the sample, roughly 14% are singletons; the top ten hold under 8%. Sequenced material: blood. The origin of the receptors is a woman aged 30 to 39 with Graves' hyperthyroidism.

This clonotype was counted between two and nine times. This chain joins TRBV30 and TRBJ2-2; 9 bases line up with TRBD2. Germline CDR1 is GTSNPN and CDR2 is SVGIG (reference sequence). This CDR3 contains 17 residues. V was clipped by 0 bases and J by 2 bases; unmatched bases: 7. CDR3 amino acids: CAWSVTAGGINTGELFF. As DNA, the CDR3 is TGTGCCTGGAGTGTAACGGCGGGAGGGATTAACACCGGGGAGCTGTTTTTT.

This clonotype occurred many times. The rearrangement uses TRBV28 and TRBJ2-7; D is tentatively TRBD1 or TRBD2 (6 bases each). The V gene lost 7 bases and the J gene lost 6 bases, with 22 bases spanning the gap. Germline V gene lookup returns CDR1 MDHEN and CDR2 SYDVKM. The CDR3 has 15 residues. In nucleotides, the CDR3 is TGTGCCAGCACCCGAGGGGGGACCCTCTCGGGCGAGCAGTACTTC. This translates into CASTRGGTLSGEQYF.

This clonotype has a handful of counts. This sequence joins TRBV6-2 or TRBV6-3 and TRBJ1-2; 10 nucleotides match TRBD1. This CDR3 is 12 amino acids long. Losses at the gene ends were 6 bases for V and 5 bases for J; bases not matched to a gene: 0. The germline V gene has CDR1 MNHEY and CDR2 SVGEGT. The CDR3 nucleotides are TGTGCCAGCAGGGACAGGGGGTATGGCTACACCTTC. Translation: CASRDRGYGYTF.

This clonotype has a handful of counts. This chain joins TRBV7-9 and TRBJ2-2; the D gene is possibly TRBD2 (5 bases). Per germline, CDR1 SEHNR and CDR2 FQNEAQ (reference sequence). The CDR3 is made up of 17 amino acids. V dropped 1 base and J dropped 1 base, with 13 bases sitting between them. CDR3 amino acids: CASSLDGLALNTGELFF. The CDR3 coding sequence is TGTGCCAGCAGCTTAGACGGGCTAGCACTGAACACCGGGGAGCTGTTTTTT.

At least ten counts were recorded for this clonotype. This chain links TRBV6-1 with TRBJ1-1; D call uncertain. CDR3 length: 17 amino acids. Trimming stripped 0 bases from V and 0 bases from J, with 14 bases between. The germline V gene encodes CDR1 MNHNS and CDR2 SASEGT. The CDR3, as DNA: TGTGCCAGCAGTGAAGCGCATCGGTCGGTCCTGAACACTGAAGCTTTCTTT. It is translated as CASSEAHRSVLNTEAFF.

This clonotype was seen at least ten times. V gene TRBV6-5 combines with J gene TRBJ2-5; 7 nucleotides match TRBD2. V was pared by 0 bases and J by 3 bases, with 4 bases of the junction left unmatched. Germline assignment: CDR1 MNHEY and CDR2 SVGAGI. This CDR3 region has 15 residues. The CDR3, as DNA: TGTGCCAGCAGTTACTCGTCCAGCGGGAAAGAGACCCAGTACTTC. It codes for CASSYSSSGKETQYF.

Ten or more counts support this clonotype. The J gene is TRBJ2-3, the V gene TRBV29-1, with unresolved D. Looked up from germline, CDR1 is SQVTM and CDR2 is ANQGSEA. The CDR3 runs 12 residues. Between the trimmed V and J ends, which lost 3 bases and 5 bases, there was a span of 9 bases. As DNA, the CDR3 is TGCAGCGTTGATATCTGGGGAGATACGCAGTATTTT. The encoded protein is CSVDIWGDTQYF.

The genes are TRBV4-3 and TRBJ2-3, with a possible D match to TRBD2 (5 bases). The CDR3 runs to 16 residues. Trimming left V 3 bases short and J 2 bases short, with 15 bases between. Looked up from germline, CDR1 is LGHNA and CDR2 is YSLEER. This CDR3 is CASSHPSGRYTDTQYF. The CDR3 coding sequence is TGCGCCAGCAGCCACCCAAGCGGTAGATACACAGATACGCAGTATTTT.

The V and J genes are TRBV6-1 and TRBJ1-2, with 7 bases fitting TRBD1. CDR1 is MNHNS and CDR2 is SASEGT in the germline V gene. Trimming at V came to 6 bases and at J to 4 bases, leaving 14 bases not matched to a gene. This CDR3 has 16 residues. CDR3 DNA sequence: TGTGCCAGCAGGAGAAGTGGGACAGCCGAACTCTATGGCTACACCTTC. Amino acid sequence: CASRRSGTAELYGYTF.

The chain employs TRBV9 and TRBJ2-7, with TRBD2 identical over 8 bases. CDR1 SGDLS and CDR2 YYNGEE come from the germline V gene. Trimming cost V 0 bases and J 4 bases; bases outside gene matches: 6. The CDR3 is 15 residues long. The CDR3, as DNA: TGTGCCAGCAGCGTAGATCCGGGAGGGATGTACGAGCAGTACTTC. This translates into CASSVDPGGMYEQYF.

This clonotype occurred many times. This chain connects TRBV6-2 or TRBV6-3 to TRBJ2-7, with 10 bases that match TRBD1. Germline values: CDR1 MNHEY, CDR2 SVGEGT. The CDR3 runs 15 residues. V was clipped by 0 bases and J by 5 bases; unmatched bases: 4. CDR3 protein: CASSYSRTGGDEQYF. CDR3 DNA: TGTGCCAGCAGTTACTCGCGGACAGGGGGTGACGAGCAGTACTTC.

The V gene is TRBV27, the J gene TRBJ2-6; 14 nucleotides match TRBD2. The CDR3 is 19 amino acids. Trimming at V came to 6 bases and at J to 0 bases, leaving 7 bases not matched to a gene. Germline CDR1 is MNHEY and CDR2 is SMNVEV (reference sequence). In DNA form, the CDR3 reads TGTGCCAGCAGCTCCCGACTAGCGGGAGGGAGCTCTGGGGCCAACGTCCTGACTTTC. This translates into CASSSRLAGGSSGANVLTF.

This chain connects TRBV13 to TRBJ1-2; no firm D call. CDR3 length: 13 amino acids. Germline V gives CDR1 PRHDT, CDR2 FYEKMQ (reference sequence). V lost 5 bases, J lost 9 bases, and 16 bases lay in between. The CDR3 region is CASSQTAAGSYTF. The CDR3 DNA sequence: TGTGCCAGCAGCCAGACCGCGGCCGGGAGCTACACCTTC.

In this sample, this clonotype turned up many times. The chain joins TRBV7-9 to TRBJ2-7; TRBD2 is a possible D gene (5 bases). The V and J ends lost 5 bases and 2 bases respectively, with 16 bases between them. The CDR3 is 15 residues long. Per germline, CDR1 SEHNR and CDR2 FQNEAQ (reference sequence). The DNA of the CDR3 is TGTGCCAGCAGCACCGAAGGGTCGCGGGCCTACGAGCAGTACTTC. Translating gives CASSTEGSRAYEQYF.

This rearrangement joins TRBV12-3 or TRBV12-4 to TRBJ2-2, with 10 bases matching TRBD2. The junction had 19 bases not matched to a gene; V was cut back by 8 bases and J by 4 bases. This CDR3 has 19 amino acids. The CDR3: CASGSASGSPRRITGELFF. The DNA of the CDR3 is TGTGCCAGCGGGTCGGCTAGCGGGAGTCCGCGTCGCATCACCGGGGAGCTGTTTTTT.

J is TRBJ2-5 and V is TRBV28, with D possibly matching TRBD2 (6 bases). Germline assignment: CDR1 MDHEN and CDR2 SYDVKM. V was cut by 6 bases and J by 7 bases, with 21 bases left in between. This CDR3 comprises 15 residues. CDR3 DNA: TGTGCCAGCAGCCTCATAGCGTGGGGTAGCGGGACCCAGTACTTC. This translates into CASSLIAWGSGTQYF. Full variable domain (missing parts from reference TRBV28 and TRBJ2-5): DVKVTQSSRYLVKRTGEKVFLECVQDMDHENMFWYRQDPGLGLRLIYFSYDVKMKEKGDIPEGYSVSREKKERFSLILESASTNQTSMYLCASSLIAWGSGTQYFGPGTRLLVL.

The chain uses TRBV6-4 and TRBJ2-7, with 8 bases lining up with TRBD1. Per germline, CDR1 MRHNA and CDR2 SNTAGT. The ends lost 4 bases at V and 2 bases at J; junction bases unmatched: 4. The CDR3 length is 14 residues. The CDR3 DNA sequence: TGTGCCAGCAGTGTAGACAGGGGAGCCTACGAGCAGTACTTC. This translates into CASSVDRGAYEQYF.

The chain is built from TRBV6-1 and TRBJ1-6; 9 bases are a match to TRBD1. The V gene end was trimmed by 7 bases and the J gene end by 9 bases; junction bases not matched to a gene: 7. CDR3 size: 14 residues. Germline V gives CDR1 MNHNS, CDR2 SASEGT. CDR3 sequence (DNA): TGTGCCAGCACCTGGGACAGGGAAAGTTCACCCCTCCACTTT. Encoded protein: CASTWDRESSPLHF.

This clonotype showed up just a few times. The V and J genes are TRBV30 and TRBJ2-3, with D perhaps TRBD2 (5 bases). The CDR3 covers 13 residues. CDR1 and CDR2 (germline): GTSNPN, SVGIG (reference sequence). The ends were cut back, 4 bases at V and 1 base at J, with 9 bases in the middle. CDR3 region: CAWTGEGTDTQYF. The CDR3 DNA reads TGTGCCTGGACCGGGGAAGGCACAGATACGCAGTATTTT.

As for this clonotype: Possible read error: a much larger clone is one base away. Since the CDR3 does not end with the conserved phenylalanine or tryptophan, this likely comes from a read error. CDR3 amino acids: CASSLTHQETQYL. Here the CDR3 DNA reads TGTGCCAGCAGCTTAACCCACCAAGAGACCCAGTACCTC. This chain uses TRBV7-3 with TRBJ2-5; D gene uncertain. The germline V gene encodes CDR1 SGHTA and CDR2 FQGTGA. The CDR3 has 13 amino acids. The germline V and J ends were trimmed by 0 bases and 0 bases, with 2 bases remaining between them.

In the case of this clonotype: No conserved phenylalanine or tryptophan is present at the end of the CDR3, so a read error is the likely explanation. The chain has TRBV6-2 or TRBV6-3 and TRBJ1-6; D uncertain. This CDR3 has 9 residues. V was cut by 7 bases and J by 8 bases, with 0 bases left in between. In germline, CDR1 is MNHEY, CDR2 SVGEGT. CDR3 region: CASNSPLHS. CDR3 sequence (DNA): TGTGCCAGCAATTCACCCCTCCACTCT.